The rows below give T cell receptor beta chains drawn from one sample of a study of blood T cell repertoires in COVID-19. Method: immunoSEQ multiplex PCR; TCRdb's copy keeps in-frame clones and lacks some. The table records some 93,000 clones, approximately 80% of them present only once. The sample taken for sequencing was peripheral blood. All receptors come from a man in his 70s with acute or convalescent COVID-19. The conserved cysteine and the conserved F or W are not part of the CDR3 here. Fields, in order: CDR3 protein, V gene, J gene.

SVNKGSGYEQY	TRBV29-1	TRBJ2-7
ASSLGWTGKSDTIY	TRBV7-6	TRBJ1-3
AWSTGQPYQPQH	TRBV30	TRBJ1-5
ASPDRDDWNGYT	TRBV18	TRBJ1-2
SAWDRLGYT	TRBV29-1	TRBJ1-2
AIRPGQATAPQH	TRBV10-3	TRBJ1-5
AWSVRGQGDSPLH	TRBV30	TRBJ1-6
ASSQHTSSGNTIY	TRBV4-1	TRBJ1-3
ASSVDPQGEQPQH	TRBV9	TRBJ1-5
ATSRESREQY	TRBV15	TRBJ2-7
ASSLSVNTEAF	TRBV7-3	TRBJ1-1
ASSLYQGSTDTQY	TRBV5-6	TRBJ2-3
ASSRSYTGELF	TRBV7-2	TRBJ2-2
ASREGQQYGYT	TRBV6-1	TRBJ1-2
ASSVTENTGELF	TRBV19	TRBJ2-2
ASSPRDSYYGYT	TRBV7-2	TRBJ1-2
ASSFGGGYNEQF	TRBV7-2	TRBJ2-1
ASSPLTGPPDTQY	TRBV19	TRBJ2-3
SASATVLSSPLH	TRBV20-1	TRBJ1-6
ASSYSLAGGKDEQY	TRBV7-2	TRBJ2-7
ASSSTGGLGTGELF	TRBV7-6	TRBJ2-2
ASSLRGLRSSGNTIY	TRBV11-2	TRBJ1-3
AIRGDLGSPLH	TRBV10-3	TRBJ1-6
ASFLGTGADYGYT	TRBV5-1	TRBJ1-2
AWSGGQGYSGNTIY	TRBV30	TRBJ1-3
ASSSWTGLAGELF	TRBV7-3	TRBJ2-2
ASSVQKNTEAF	TRBV6-4	TRBJ1-1
ASIIPEPPYEQY	TRBV6-5	TRBJ2-7
ASSASRRFDTEAF	TRBV10-1	TRBJ1-1
ASSPGQGAFNTGELF	TRBV2	TRBJ2-2
ASSFATTNEKLF	TRBV11-2	TRBJ1-4
ASSLNDRQPQH	TRBV7-2	TRBJ1-5
ASSPKGQANTEAF	TRBV6-5	TRBJ1-1
ASSFRTANTEAF	TRBV28	TRBJ1-1
ASSTGGAGNEQF	TRBV6-5	TRBJ2-1
ASSPSEGGFLLNEQF	TRBV5-1	TRBJ2-1
ASSIRGQGGFGEKLF	TRBV19	TRBJ1-4
ASSLAGRQYIGYT	TRBV7-7	TRBJ1-2
ASSPDLGEVYGYT	TRBV5-4	TRBJ1-2
ASARDRGLGGYT	TRBV5-1	TRBJ1-2
ASTNEGARSYNSPLH	TRBV7-3	TRBJ1-6
AISESTGLTEAF	TRBV10-3	TRBJ1-1
ATSRVGDRGDTEAF	TRBV15	TRBJ1-1